This T cell receptor beta chain stems from a study of cytomegalovirus exposure and HLA in healthy donors. As for the study in general: In an earlier analysis, 95 million to 130 million unique TCR beta sequences were found from approximately 190 million T cells. Across some 400 genotyped donors, approximately 81% landed in the Caucasian-associated ancestry cluster.

Trimming cost V 4 bases and J 8 bases, with 9 bases left between them. Germline-derived CDR1 and CDR2 are SQVTM and ANQGSEA. This CDR3 spans 11 amino acids. General observations from the study: Earlier results showed most TCR beta V segments being productive about 87% or about 30% of the time. Three CMV-associated chains were confirmed in vitro to be specific for CMV antigens.

With regard to this clone: The antigen remains unidentified.

PCR was performed using 60 Vbeta and 13 Jbeta primers. Produced via immunoSEQ multiplex PCR; TCRdb's table is partial and in-frame only. The listing contains under 60,000 clones. The chain recombines TRBV29-1 with TRBJ2-1, with D hard to call. The sequence was obtained from a young woman in good health and CMV-seropositive. The sample was PBMCs. The CDR3 DNA sequence: TGCAGCGTTGCGGGTCAGTATGAGCAGTTCTTC. It specifies CSVAGQYEQFF.